This T cell receptor (beta chain) was profiled in a study of blood T cell repertoires in COVID-19. The CDR3 consists of 19 residues. V dropped 5 bases and J dropped 2; count of bases not matched to a gene: 12. Germline V lookup: CDR1 SGHRS, CDR2 YFSETQ. The table came from immunoSEQ multiplex PCR; TCRdb's copy has only in-frame clones and leaves some out. This sample has 100,000 to 140,000 clones, with around four fifths found just once. The V gene is TRBV5-1, the J gene TRBJ2-3, with 15 bases matching TRBD2. The sample was peripheral blood. This TCR was recovered from a man aged 70-80 years with acute or convalescent COVID-19. The CDR3 coding sequence is TGCGCCAGCAGTCCGGGACTAGCGGGGGGCCCCGTATTCACAGATACGCAGTATTTT. Translating it yields CASSPGLAGGPVFTDTQYF. The whole variable domain, filled in from reference TRBV5-1 and TRBJ2-3, reads KAGVTQTPRYLIKTRGQQVTLSCSPISGHRSVSWYQQTPGQGLQFLFEYFSETQRNKGNFPGRFSGRQFSNSRSEMNVSTLELGDSALYLCASSPGLAGGPVFTDTQYFGPGTRLTVL.